The clone carrying this T cell receptor (beta chain) has only a few counts. The antigen is not known. The entry originates in a study of T cell repertoires in cytomegalovirus infection. Study-level background: Based on public TCR beta signatures, there were indications of CMV infection and of a matching HLA type. General study results and limits: Individuals carrying CMV plus the relevant HLA were identified by cumulative frequency of public TCR beta families. Ex vivo responses were dominated by HLA-C-restricted CMV-specific TCR beta clonotypes.

The CDR3 is 15 amino acids. Trimming took off 6 bases at V and 4 bases at J, with 17 bases between the two ends. In TCRdb, the reads were re-called with MiXCR into one record per CDR3 protein. The sample carries about 260,000 distinct CDR3 sequences, 12% to 15% recorded once. Sequencing used PBMCs. V usage is TRBV23-1 and J usage is TRBJ2-3; D call uncertain. TRBV23-1 is classed as an ORF, of uncertain function. This receptor was taken from a human donor in good health (CMV status not recorded). Some clones in this sample may be carry-over from other donors' samples. The CDR3 coding sequence is TGCGCCAGCAGACCCGACCCAACCAAGGCAGATACGCAGTATTTT. Translation gives CASRPDPTKADTQYF.